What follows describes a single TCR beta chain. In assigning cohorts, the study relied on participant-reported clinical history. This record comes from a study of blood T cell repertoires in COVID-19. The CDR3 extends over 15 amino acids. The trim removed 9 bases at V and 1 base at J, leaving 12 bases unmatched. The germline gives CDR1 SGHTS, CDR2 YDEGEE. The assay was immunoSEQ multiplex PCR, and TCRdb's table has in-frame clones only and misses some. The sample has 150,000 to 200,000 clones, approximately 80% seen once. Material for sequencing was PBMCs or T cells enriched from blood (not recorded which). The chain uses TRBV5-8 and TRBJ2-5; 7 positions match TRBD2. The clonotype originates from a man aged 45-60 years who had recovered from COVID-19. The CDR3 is CATRSTGGLQETQYF. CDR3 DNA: TGTGCCACCCGGAGTACGGGAGGACTCCAAGAGACCCAGTACTTC.